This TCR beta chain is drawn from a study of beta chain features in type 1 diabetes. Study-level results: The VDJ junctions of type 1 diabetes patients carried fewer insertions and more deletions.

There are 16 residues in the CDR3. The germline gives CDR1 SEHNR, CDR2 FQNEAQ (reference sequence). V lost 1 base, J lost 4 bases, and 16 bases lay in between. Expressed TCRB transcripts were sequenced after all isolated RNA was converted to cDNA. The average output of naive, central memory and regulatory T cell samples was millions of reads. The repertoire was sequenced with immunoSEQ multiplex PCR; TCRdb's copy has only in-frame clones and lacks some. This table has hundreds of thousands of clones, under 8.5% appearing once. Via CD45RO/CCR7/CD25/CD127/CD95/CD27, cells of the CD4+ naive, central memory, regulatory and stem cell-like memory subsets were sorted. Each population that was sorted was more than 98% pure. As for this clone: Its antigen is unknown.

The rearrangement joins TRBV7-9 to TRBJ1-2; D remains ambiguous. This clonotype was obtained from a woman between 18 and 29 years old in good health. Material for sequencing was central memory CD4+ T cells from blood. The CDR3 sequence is CASSLGSGKDLYGYTF. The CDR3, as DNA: TGTGCCAGCAGCTTAGGGTCGGGGAAGGACCTCTATGGCTACACCTTC.